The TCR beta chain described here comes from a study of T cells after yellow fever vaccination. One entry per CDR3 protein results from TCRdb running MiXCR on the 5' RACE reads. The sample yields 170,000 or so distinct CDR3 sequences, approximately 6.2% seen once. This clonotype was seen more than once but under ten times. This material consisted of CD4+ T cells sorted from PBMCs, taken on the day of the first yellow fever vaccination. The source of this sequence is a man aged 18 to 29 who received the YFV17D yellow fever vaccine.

The CDR3 DNA reads as TGTGCCATCACGGATGGTGCTGGGGCCAACGTCCTGACTTTC. It translates to CAITDGAGANVLTF. This chain connects TRBV10-3 to TRBJ2-6; D is unclear. V was pared by 7 bases and J by 2 bases, with 9 bases between. The CDR3 extends over 14 amino acids. In germline, CDR1 is ENHRY, CDR2 SYGVKD.